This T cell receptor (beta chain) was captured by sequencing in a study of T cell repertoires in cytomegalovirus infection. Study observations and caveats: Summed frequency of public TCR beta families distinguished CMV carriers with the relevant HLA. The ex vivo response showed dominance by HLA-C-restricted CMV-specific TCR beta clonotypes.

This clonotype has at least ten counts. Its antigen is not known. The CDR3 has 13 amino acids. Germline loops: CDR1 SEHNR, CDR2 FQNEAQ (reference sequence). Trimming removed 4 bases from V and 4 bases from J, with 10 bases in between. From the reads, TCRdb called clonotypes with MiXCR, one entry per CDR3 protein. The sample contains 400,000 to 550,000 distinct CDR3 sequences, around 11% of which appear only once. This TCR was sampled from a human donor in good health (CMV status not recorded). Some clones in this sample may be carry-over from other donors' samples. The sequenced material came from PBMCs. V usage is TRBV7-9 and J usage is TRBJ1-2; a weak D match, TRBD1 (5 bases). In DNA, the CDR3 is TGTGCCAGCAGCTCCCGGGGGGGCTATGGCTACACCTTC. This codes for CASSSRGGYGYTF.